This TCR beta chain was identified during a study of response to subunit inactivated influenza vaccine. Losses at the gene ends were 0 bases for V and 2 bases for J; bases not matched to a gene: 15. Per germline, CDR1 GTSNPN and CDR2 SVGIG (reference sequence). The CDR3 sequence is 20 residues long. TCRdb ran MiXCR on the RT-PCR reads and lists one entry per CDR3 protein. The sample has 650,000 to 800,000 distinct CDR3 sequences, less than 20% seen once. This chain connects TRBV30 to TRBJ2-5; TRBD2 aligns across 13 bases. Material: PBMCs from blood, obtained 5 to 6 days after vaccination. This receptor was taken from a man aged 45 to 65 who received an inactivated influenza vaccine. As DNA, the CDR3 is TGTGCCTGGAGTGTACCAGATACGGGGACTAGCGGGGCTAGACAAGAGACCCAGTACTTC. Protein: CAWSVPDTGTSGARQETQYF.